This TCR beta chain was recorded in a study of T cells after yellow fever vaccination. TCRdb analysed the 5' RACE reads with MiXCR anew, one entry per CDR3 protein. The sample gives roughly 250,000 distinct CDR3 sequences, 10% to 15% of which show up once; about 0.54% is in the top ten. The CDR3 sequence is 13 residues long. From germline, CDR1 is SGDLS and CDR2 YYNGEE. V was clipped by 3 bases and J by 6 bases, with 9 bases between them. The gene calls are TRBV9 and TRBJ1-4; no reliable D call. The sample in question was CD4+ T cells sorted from PBMCs, obtained 45 days after the yellow fever booster vaccination. The receptor's source is a man aged 25 to 40 who received the YFV17D yellow fever vaccine. This chain's CDR3 is CASSAAPDEKLFF. The CDR3 bases are TGTGCCAGCAGCGCAGCCCCAGATGAAAAACTGTTTTTT.